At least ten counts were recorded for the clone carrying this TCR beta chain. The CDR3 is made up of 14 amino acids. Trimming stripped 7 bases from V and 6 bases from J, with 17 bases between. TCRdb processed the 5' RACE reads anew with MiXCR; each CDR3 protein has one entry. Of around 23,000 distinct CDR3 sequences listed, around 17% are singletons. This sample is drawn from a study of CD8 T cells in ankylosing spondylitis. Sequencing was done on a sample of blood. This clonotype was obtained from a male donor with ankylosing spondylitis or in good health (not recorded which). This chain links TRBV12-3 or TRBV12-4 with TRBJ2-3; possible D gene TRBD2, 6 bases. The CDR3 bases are TGTGCCAGCAAGGTTCAGGCGGGGTCGGATACGCAGTATTTT. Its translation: CASKVQAGSDTQYF.